This T cell receptor (beta chain) was identified in a study of regulatory T cells in long-lasting Graves disease. Study-level points and caveats: Compared with new cases, persistent Graves' patients showed reduced TCR diversity.

Sample time point: newly diagnosed GD, antithyroid drugs for less than 3 months. Extracted RNA from PBMCs served as the source of the TCR library. Into tubes containing EDTA, roughly 10 milliliters of peripheral blood were drawn. Arm-PCR of CDR3 regions and iRepertoire HTBI primers were used to build TCR beta libraries. TCRdb redid the calling of the multiplex PCR reads with MiXCR, one entry per CDR3 protein. The sample consists of hundreds of thousands of distinct CDR3 sequences, roughly 15% of them appearing once. This clonotype was observed at least ten times. Its specificity is unknown. The V and J ends lost 7 bases and 5 bases respectively, with 8 bases between them. Germline CDR1 is SNHLY and CDR2 is FYNNEI. The CDR3 is made up of 11 amino acids. The same data also contributed to another study, on T cells in Graves' hyperthyroidism and ophthalmopathy. As that report states: The TCR CDR3 was amplified in a first-round RT-PCR using the HTBI primer set.

Sequencing used peripheral blood mononuclear cells (PBMCs), obtained at new diagnosis, from a patient treated with antithyroid drugs. The sequence was obtained from a woman aged 30 to 39 with Graves disease. This chain uses TRBV2 with TRBJ2-5; the D gene is possibly TRBD2 (6 bases). The CDR3 protein is CASNGGETQYF. The CDR3 DNA reads TGTGCCAGCAATGGGGGGGAGACCCAGTACTTC. Full variable domain (missing parts from reference TRBV2 and TRBJ2-5): EPEVTQTPSHQVTQMGQEVILRCVPISNHLYFYWYRQILGQKVEFLVSFYNNEISEKSEIFDDQFSVERPDGSNFTLKIRSTKLEDSAMYFCASNGGETQYFGPGTRLLVL.